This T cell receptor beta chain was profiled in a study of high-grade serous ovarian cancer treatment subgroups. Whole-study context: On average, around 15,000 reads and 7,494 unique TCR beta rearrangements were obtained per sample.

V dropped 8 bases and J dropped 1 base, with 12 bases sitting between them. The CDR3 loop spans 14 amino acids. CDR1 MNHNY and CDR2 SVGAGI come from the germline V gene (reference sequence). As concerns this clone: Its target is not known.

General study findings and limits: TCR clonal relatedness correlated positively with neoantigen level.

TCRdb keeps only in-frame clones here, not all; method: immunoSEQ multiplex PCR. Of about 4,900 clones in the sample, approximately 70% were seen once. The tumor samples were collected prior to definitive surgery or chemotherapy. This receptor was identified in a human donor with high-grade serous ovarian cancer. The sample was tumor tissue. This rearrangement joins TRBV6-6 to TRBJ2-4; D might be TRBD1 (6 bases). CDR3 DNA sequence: TGTGCCAGCCGCCAGGGGTCGGCCAAAAACATTCAGTACTTC. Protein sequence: CASRQGSAKNIQYF.